The T cell receptor beta chain described here comes from a study of blood T cell repertoires in COVID-19. Which cohort a participant joined came from the clinical history participants gave. Germline V gene sequence: CDR1 SNHLY, CDR2 FYNNEI. This CDR3 comprises 15 residues. Trimming removed 6 bases from V and 5 bases from J, with 17 bases in between. Original handling: Nucleated cell counts were estimated from reference gene primer amplification. The assay was immunoSEQ multiplex PCR, and TCRdb's table has in-frame clones only and misses some. D and trimming were read from the DNA, whereas the V and J calls and clone size are those reported in that table. The data contain about 330,000 clones, roughly 87% of them singletons.

This receptor was taken from a woman under 40 who had recovered from COVID-19. Sequenced sample: PBMCs or T cells enriched from blood (not recorded which). V usage is TRBV2 and J usage is TRBJ1-5; no firm D call. CDR3 sequence: CASRTPGGSDQPQHF. Here the CDR3 DNA reads TGTGCCAGCAGGACGCCTGGCGGGTCGGATCAGCCCCAGCATTTT.